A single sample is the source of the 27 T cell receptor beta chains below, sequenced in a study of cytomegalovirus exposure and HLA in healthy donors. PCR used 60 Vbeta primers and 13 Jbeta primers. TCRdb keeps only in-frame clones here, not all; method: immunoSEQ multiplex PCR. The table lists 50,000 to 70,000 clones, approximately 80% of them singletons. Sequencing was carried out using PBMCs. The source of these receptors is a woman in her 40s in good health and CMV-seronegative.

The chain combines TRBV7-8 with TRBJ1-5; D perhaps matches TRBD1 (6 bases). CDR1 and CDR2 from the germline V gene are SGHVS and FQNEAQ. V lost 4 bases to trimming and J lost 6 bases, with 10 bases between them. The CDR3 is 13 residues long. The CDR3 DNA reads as TGTGCCAGCAGCTGGATAGGGGGTCAGCCCCAGCATTTT. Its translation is CASSWIGGQPQHF.

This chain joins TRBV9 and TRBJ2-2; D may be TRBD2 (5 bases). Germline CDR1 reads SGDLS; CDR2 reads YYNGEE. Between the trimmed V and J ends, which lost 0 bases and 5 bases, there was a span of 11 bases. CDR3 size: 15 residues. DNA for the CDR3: TGTGCCAGCAGCGTAGAGGCAGGAGGTACCGGGGAGCTGTTTTTT. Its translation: CASSVEAGGTGELFF.

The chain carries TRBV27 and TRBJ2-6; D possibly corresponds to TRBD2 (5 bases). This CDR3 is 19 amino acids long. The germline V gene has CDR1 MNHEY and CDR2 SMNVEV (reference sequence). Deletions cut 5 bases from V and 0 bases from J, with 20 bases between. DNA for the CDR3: TGTGCCAGCAGTCTAATTCGGCGGGTTGGAGCCTCTGGGGCCAACGTCCTGACTTTC. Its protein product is CASSLIRRVGASGANVLTF.

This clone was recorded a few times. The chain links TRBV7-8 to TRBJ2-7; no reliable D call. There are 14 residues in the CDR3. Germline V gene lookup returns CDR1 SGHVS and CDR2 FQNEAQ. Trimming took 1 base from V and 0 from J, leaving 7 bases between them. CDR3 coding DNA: TGTGCCAGCAGCTTAGGAGTGATCTCCTACGAGCAGTACTTC. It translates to CASSLGVISYEQYF. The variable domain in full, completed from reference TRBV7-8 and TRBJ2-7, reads GAGVSQSPRYKVAKRGQDVALRCDPISGHVSLFWYQQALGQGPEFLTYFQNEAQLDKSGLPSDRFFAERPEGSVSTLKIQRTQQEDSAVYLCASSLGVISYEQYFGPGTRLTVT.

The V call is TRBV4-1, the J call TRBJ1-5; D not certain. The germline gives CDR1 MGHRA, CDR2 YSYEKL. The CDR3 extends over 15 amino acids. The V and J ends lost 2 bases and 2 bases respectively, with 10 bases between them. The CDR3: CASSQFGDGNQPQHF. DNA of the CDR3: TGCGCCAGCAGCCAATTCGGAGACGGCAATCAGCCCCAGCATTTT.

The CDR3 coding sequence is TGTGCCGAAACGGACAGGGGCCCCAACAATGAGCAGTTCTTC. This translates into CAETDRGPNNEQFF. The chain links TRBV7-9 to TRBJ2-1, with 9 bases lining up with TRBD1. Germline CDR1 is SEHNR and CDR2 is FQNEAQ (reference sequence). CDR3 length equals 14 residues. After removal of 11 bases from V and 5 bases from J, the junction contained 10 bases not matched to a gene.

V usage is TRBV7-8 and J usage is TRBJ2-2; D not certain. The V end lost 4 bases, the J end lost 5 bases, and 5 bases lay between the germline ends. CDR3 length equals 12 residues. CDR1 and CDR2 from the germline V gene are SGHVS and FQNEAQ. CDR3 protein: CASSSRTGELFF. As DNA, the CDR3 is TGTGCCAGCAGCTCCCGGACCGGGGAGCTGTTTTTT.

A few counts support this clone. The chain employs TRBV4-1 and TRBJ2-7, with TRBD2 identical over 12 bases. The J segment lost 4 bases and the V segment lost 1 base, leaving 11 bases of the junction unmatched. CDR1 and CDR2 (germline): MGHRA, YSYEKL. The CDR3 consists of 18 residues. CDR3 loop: CASSQVDFLAGGEYEQYF. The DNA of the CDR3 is TGCGCCAGCAGCCAAGTTGATTTCCTAGCGGGAGGGGAGTACGAGCAGTACTTC.

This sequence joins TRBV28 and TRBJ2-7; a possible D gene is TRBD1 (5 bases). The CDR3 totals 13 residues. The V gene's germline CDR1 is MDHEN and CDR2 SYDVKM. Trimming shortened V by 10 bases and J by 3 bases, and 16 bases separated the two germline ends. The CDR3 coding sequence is TGTGCCACCAGACAGTTTAAGGACTACGAGCAGTACTTC. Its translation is CATRQFKDYEQYF.

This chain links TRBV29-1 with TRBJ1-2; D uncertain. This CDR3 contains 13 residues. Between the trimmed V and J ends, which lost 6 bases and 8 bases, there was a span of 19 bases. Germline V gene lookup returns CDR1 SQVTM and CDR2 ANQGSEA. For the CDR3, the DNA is TGCAGCGTCGGAGGAGTGGGATCTGCGGGCTACACCTTC. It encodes CSVGGVGSAGYTF.

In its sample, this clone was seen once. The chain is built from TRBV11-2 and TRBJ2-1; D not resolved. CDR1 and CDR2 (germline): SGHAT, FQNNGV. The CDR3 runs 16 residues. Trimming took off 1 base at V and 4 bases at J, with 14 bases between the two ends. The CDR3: CASSLGRAPRYNEQFF. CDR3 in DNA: TGTGCCAGCAGCTTAGGGCGAGCGCCCCGTTACAATGAGCAGTTCTTC.

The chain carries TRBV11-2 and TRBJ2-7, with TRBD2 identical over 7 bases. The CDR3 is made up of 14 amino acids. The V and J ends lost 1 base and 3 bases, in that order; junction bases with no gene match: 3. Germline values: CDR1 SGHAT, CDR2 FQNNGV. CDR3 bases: TGTGCCAGCAGCTTAGGTACGGGGGGCTACGAGCAGTACTTC. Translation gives CASSLGTGGYEQYF. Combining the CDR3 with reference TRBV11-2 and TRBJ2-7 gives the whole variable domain EAGVAQSPRYKIIEKRQSVAFWCNPISGHATLYWYQQILGQGPKLLIQFQNNGVVDDSQLPKDRFSAERLKGVDSTLKIQPAKLEDSAVYLCASSLGTGGYEQYFGPGTRLTVT.

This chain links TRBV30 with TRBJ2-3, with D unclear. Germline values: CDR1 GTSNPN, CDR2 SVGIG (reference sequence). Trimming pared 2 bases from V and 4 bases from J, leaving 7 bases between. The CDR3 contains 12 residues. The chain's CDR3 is CAWSIVADTQYF. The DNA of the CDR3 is TGTGCCTGGAGTATAGTAGCAGATACGCAGTATTTT.

Here the CDR3 reads CASSPRFLSYGYTF. CDR3 sequence (DNA): TGTGCCAGCAGCCCCAGGTTTCTTAGCTATGGCTACACCTTC. The genes are TRBV28 and TRBJ1-2; the D is unclear. V was trimmed by 6 bases and J by 4 bases, leaving 15 bases between them. CDR1 is MDHEN and CDR2 is SYDVKM in the germline V gene. The CDR3 is made up of 14 amino acids.

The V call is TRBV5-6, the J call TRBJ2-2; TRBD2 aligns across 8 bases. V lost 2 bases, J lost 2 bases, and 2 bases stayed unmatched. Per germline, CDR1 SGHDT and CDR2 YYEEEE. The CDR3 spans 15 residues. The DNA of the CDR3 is TGTGCCAGCAGCTTACTAGCGGTAAACACCGGGGAGCTGTTTTTT. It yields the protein CASSLLAVNTGELFF.

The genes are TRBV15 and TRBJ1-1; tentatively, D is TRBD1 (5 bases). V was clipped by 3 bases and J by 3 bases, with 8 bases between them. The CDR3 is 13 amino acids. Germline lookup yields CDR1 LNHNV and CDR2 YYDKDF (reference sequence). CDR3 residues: CATSSGGDTEAFF. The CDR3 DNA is TGTGCCACCAGCAGTGGGGGGGACACTGAAGCTTTCTTT.

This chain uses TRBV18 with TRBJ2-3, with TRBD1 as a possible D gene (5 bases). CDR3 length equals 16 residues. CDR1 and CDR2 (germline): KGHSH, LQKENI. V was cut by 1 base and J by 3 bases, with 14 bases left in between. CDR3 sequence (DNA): TGTGCCAGCTCACCACAGGGGATGGAGCCGACAGATACGCAGTATTTT. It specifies CASSPQGMEPTDTQYF.

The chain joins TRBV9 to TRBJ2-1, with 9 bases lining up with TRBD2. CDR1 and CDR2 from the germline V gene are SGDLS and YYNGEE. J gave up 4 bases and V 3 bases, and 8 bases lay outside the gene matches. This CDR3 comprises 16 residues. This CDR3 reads CASSAPAGGAYNEQFF. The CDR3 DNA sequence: TGTGCCAGCAGCGCTCCTGCGGGGGGGGCATACAATGAGCAGTTCTTC.

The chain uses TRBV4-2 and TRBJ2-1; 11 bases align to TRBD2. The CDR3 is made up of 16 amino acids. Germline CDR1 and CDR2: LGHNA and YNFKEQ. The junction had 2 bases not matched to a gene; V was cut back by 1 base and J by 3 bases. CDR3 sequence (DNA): TGTGCCAGCAGCCAAGTTAGCGGGAGGGGCTACAATGAGCAGTTCTTC. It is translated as CASSQVSGRGYNEQFF.

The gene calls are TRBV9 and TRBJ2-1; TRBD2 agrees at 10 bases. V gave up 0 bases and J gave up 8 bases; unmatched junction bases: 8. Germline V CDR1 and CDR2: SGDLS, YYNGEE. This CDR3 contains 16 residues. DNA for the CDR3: TGTGCCAGCAGCGTAGACCCTAGCGGGAGAGGACATGAGCAGTTCTTC. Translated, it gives CASSVDPSGRGHEQFF.

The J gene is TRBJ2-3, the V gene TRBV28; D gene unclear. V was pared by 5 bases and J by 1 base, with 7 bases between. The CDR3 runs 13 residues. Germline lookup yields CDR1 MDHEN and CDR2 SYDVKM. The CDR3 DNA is TGTGCCAGCAGTAAACCAGGCACAGATACGCAGTATTTT. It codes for CASSKPGTDTQYF.

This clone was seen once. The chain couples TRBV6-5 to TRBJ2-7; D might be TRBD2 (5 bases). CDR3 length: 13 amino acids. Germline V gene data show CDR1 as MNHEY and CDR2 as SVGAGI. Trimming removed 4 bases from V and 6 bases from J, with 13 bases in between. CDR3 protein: CASSSRGLGEQYF. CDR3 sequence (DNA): TGTGCCAGCAGTTCGAGAGGGTTGGGCGAGCAGTACTTC.

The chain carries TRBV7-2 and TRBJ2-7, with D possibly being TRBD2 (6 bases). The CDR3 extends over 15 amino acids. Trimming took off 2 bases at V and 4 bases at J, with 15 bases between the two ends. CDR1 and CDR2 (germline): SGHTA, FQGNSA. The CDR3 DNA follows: TGTGCCAGCAGCTTATTGGGACTGACCACATACGAGCAGTACTTC. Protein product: CASSLLGLTTYEQYF.

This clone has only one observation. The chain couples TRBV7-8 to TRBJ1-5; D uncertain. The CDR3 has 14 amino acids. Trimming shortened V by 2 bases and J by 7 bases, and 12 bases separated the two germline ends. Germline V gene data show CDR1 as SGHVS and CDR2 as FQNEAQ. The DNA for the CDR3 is TGTGCCAGCAGCTTACGGAGGGAGCGGCAGCCCCAGCATTTT. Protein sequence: CASSLRRERQPQHF.

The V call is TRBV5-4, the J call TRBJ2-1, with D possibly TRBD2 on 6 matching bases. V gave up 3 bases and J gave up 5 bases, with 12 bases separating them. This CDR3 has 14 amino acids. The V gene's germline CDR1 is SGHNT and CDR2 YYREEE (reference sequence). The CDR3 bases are TGTGCCAGCAGCTCAGGACTAAACGACAATGAGCAGTTCTTC. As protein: CASSSGLNDNEQFF.

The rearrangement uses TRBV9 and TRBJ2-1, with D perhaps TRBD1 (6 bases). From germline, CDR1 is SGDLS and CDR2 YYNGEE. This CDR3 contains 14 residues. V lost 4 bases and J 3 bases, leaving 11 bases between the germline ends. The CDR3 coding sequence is TGTGCCAGCAGCCCCCGGGACAACTACAATGAGCAGTTCTTC. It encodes CASSPRDNYNEQFF.

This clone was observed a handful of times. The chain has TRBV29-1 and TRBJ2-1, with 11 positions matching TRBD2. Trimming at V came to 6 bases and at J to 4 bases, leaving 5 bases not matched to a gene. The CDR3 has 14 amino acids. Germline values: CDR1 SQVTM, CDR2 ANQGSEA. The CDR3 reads CSVIRTSGYNEQFF. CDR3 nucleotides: TGCAGCGTCATACGGACTAGCGGGTACAATGAGCAGTTCTTC.